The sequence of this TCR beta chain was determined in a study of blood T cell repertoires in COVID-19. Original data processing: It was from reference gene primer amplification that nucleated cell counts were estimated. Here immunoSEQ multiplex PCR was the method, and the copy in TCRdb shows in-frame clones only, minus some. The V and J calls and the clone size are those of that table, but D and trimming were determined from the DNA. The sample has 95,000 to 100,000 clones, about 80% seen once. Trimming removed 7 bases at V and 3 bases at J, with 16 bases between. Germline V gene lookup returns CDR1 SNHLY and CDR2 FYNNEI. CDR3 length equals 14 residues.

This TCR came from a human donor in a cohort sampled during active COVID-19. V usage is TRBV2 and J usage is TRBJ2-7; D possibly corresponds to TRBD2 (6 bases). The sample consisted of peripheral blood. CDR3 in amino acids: CASTPGALNYEQYF. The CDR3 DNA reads TGTGCCAGCACCCCGGGAGCCCTTAACTACGAGCAGTACTTC.